A selection of T cell receptor beta chains follows, all from one sample in a study of siplizumab effects on memory and regulatory T cells. Sequencing used immunoSEQ multiplex PCR; TCRdb keeps in-frame clones, though not all of them. The table records about 87,000 clones, about 90% of them present only once. Sequenced input: CD4+ T cells sorted from blood. The source is a human donor in good health. CDR3s include the opening cysteine and the closing phenylalanine or tryptophan. The order of the fields is D gene, J gene, V gene, clone size, CDR3 protein, CDR3 DNA. D genes are given only for firm matches. The size entry is marked missing in some rows and otherwise reads once, few, many or a size class.

D: -
J: TRBJ1-1
V: TRBV25-1
size: -
CDR3: CASSEYGAGSGTEAFF
DNA: TGTGCCAGCAGTGAATATGGGGCAGGGAGCGGCACTGAAGCTTTCTTT

D: -
J: TRBJ1-4
V: TRBV4-2
size: -
CDR3: CASSQDIAGAREKLFF
DNA: TGTGCCAGCAGCCAAGATATAGCAGGGGCTAGGGAAAAACTGTTTTTT

D: -
J: TRBJ2-1
V: TRBV15
size: -
CDR3: CATSRGTETYNEQFF
DNA: TGTGCCACCAGCAGAGGGACAGAAACCTACAATGAGCAGTTCTTC

D: -
J: TRBJ1-4
V: TRBV30
size: -
CDR3: CAWGPYEELFF
DNA: TGTGCCTGGGGCCCTTATGAGGAACTGTTTTTT

D: -
J: TRBJ2-3
V: TRBV5-1
size: -
CDR3: CASSAAVGTQYF
DNA: TGCGCCAGCAGCGCGGCGGTAGGTACGCAGTATTTT

D: -
J: TRBJ1-4
V: TRBV19
size: -
CDR3: CASSGRVANEKLFF
DNA: TGTGCCAGTAGCGGACGGGTGGCTAATGAAAAACTGTTTTTT

D: TRBD1
J: TRBJ1-2
V: TRBV5-1
size: -
CDR3: CASSSGTDFYGYTF
DNA: TGCGCCAGCAGTTCCGGGACAGACTTCTACGGCTACACCTTC

D: TRBD1
J: TRBJ2-3
V: TRBV5-1
size: -
CDR3: CASSWVGGDTDTQYF
DNA: TGCGCCAGCAGCTGGGTAGGGGGCGACACAGATACGCAGTATTTT

D: TRBD1
J: TRBJ2-3
V: TRBV6-5
size: -
CDR3: CASRGQGDTQYF
DNA: TGTGCCAGCAGGGGACAGGGGGATACGCAGTATTTT

D: TRBD1
J: TRBJ1-1
V: TRBV7-3
size: -
CDR3: CASSLKGGVAEAFF
DNA: TGTGCCAGCAGCTTAAAAGGGGGCGTCGCTGAAGCTTTCTTT

D: -
J: TRBJ1-5
V: TRBV28
size: -
CDR3: CASSYGIAPIGPQHF
DNA: TGTGCCAGCTCGTACGGGATAGCCCCGATCGGACCCCAGCATTTT

D: -
J: TRBJ1-2
V: TRBV30
size: -
CDR3: CAGLRKENYGYTF
DNA: TGTGCCGGGCTCCGTAAGGAAAACTATGGCTACACCTTC

D: -
J: TRBJ2-2
V: TRBV5-1
size: -
CDR3: CASRPPGRTNTGELFF
DNA: TGCGCCAGCAGGCCACCGGGACGGACGAACACCGGGGAGCTGTTTTTT

D: -
J: TRBJ2-7
V: TRBV30
size: -
CDR3: CAWSPRQGGEQYF
DNA: TGTGCCTGGAGTCCGCGACAGGGAGGGGAGCAGTACTTC

D: -
J: TRBJ2-2
V: TRBV9
size: -
CDR3: CASSGTDWNTGELFF
DNA: TGTGCCAGCAGTGGGACTGACTGGAACACCGGGGAGCTGTTTTTT

D: -
J: TRBJ1-2
V: TRBV5-4
size: -
CDR3: CASGVAGHLLYGYTF
DNA: TGTGCCAGCGGAGTAGCGGGACACCTACTCTATGGCTACACCTTC

D: -
J: TRBJ2-5
V: TRBV7-8
size: -
CDR3: CASSDGAYQETQYF
DNA: TGTGCCAGCAGCGATGGAGCCTACCAAGAGACCCAGTACTTC

D: -
J: TRBJ1-2
V: TRBV19
size: -
CDR3: CASSTLSKTNYGYTF
DNA: TGTGCCAGTAGTACCCTCTCAAAAACTAACTATGGCTACACCTTC

D: -
J: TRBJ2-5
V: TRBV13
size: -
CDR3: CASSLGQFQETQYF
DNA: TGTGCCAGCAGCTTGGGGCAGTTCCAAGAGACCCAGTACTTC

D: TRBD1
J: TRBJ1-2
V: TRBV2
size: -
CDR3: CASSNRGQYGYTF
DNA: TGTGCCAGCAGTAACAGGGGGCAATATGGCTACACCTTC

D: TRBD2
J: TRBJ2-2
V: TRBV2
size: -
CDR3: CASSEGLAGTGELFF
DNA: TGTGCCAGCAGTGAAGGGCTAGCGGGCACCGGGGAGCTGTTTTTT

D: TRBD2
J: TRBJ2-2
V: TRBV28
size: -
CDR3: CASSLRTSGNTGELFF
DNA: TGTGCCAGCAGTTTGAGAACTAGCGGGAACACCGGGGAGCTGTTTTTT

D: -
J: TRBJ1-3
V: TRBV11-3
size: -
CDR3: CASSFWDGRNTIYF
DNA: TGTGCCAGCAGCTTTTGGGACGGAAGAAACACCATATATTTT

D: -
J: TRBJ1-2
V: TRBV28
size: once
CDR3: CASATRAEDYGYTF
DNA: TGTGCCAGCGCTACTAGGGCAGAAGACTATGGCTACACCTTC

D: TRBD2
J: TRBJ2-5
V: TRBV5-8
size: -
CDR3: CASSPGTRIQETQYF
DNA: TGTGCCAGCAGCCCCGGGACTAGGATTCAAGAGACCCAGTACTTC

D: -
J: TRBJ2-1
V: TRBV9
size: -
CDR3: CASGLGESGNEQFF
DNA: TGTGCCAGCGGCTTGGGGGAGTCGGGAAATGAGCAGTTCTTC

D: -
J: TRBJ2-2
V: TRBV14
size: -
CDR3: CASSPPGRAGELFF
DNA: TGTGCCAGCAGCCCTCCGGGAAGGGCCGGGGAGCTGTTTTTT

D: -
J: TRBJ1-2
V: TRBV27
size: -
CDR3: CASSFRVDNYGYTF
DNA: TGTGCCAGCAGTTTTAGGGTGGACAACTATGGCTACACCTTC

D: -
J: TRBJ2-1
V: TRBV4-1
size: -
CDR3: CASSTIQGVRIF
DNA: TGCGCCAGCAGCACTATTCAGGGTGTAAGGATCTTC

D: -
J: TRBJ1-1
V: TRBV5-1
size: -
CDR3: CASSGPNTEAFF
DNA: TGCGCCAGCTCAGGCCCAAACACTGAAGCTTTCTTT

D: -
J: TRBJ2-5
V: TRBV5-6
size: -
CDR3: CASSLTRETQYF
DNA: TGTGCCAGCAGCTTGACCCGAGAGACCCAGTACTTC

D: -
J: TRBJ2-7
V: TRBV30
size: -
CDR3: CAWSVDATSEQYF
DNA: TGTGCCTGGAGTGTAGATGCTACCTCCGAGCAGTACTTC